This TCR beta chain was profiled in a study of T cells after yellow fever vaccination. Study-wide points: Re-detected after boosting: most primary clones, about 96% of CD4 and about 89% of CD8. Repertoires sorted by FACS could include abundant clonotypes that are contaminants from the bulk population.

Template switching with 5'RACE generated the TCR cDNA and added a universal primer site and UMIs. TCRdb independently ran MiXCR on the 5' RACE reads; one entry per CDR3 protein. This sample has approximately 330,000 distinct CDR3 sequences, with roughly 4.3% found just once. There are a few counts of this clonotype. Its antigen is unidentified. CDR3 length: 14 residues. In germline, CDR1 is DFQATT, CDR2 SNEGSKA (reference sequence). Trimming left V 5 bases short and J 2 bases short, with 12 bases between. This sequence originates from a man aged 18 to 29 who received the YFV17D yellow fever vaccine. This chain links TRBV20-1 with TRBJ1-4, with D maybe TRBD1 (6 bases). Specimen: PBMCs, collected 5 days after the yellow fever booster vaccination. CDR3: CSAQSGATNEKLFF. The CDR3 coding sequence is TGCAGTGCTCAGTCAGGGGCGACTAATGAAAAACTGTTTTTT.